This TCR beta chain was sequenced for a study of cytotoxic CD8 clonotypes in ibrutinib-treated CLL. Study at large: The response samples were taken once patients had been treated for a median of about 12 months, range 6 to 36. Findings and caveats of the study: The public clonotypes identified were infrequent and showed contraction or stability on treatment. Ibrutinib response saw clonality rise, and progression saw it return toward baseline.

Clones were read by immunoSEQ multiplex PCR, and TCRdb kept only the in-frame ones, dropping some. There are around 25,000 clones in the sample; nearly 70% occur only once, and roughly 51% lies in the top ten. The authors obtained around 1.8 micrograms of genomic DNA from cryopreserved PBMCs for TCR beta libraries. Comments on this clone: What it binds is not known.

The sequences come from PBMCs, collected at disease progression, from a patient treated with ibrutinib. This clonotype was obtained from a human donor with chronic lymphocytic leukemia.

The CDR3 DNA reads TGTGCCAGCAGCTCTCAGGGTAGCAATCAGCCCCAGCATTTT. Its translation is CASSSQGSNQPQHF. The chain recombines TRBV11-2 with TRBJ1-5; the D gene is possibly TRBD1 (5 bases). Germline CDR1 reads SGHAT; CDR2 reads FQNNGV. This CDR3 is 14 amino acids long. V was cut by 4 bases and J by 0 bases, with 7 bases left in between.